This T cell receptor (beta chain) was identified during a study of cytotoxic CD8 clonotypes in ibrutinib-treated CLL listed by TCRdb under 2021. With respect to the entire study: The cohort had 11 relapsed/refractory and approximately 14 treatment-naive patients; roughly 17 were IGHV unmutated. Cryopreserved peripheral blood mononuclear cells were obtained before treatment, at response, and at either sustained remission or disease progression. Longitudinal samples were available for about 30% of the 86 trial participants. Partial responses were observed in around 25 patients and complete responses in 2; after a median follow-up of about 69 months, remission was maintained in approximately 14 patients and progression was observed in 12. Response samples were obtained after a median of around 11 months of treatment, with a range of about 6 to 36 months. All remission and progressive disease samples were collected while patients were still receiving ibrutinib. Samples averaged 255,043 productive templates and about 94,000 productive rearrangements. Results the study describes overall, beyond this receptor: At ibrutinib response clonality went up, during sustained remission it held steady, and at progression it dropped back toward baseline. Public clonotypes were found to be uncommon and were observed to contract or remain stable during treatment; the increase in clonality was shown to reflect expansion of private clonotypes at ibrutinib response. Baseline clonality was found to be higher than that of age-matched healthy donors and was strongly correlated with circulating CD8+ T-cell counts. Sustained-remission and progressing patients did not have matched sampling times, and lymph node repertoires were not examined.

The goal of deep resolution MiSeq sequencing was a depth between 1 in 1 million and 1 in 200,000 T cells, and coverage averaged 10x per clonotype. The immunoSEQ hsTCRB Kit was used to generate TCR beta libraries. On the authors' methods: Data were analyzed with ImmunoSEQ Data Assistant and ImmunoSEQ Analyzer, with V, D and J genes assigned per IMGT definitions. Clonality was computed as one minus normalized Shannon entropy of productive rearrangement frequencies, ranging from 0 to 1. Public clonotype analysis was restricted to overrepresented clonotypes comprising at least 0.05% of each patient's repertoire. Approximately 14 age-matched healthy donor repertoires from immuneACCESS were used as controls for clonality. TCRdb carries this immuneACCESS record with in-frame sequences only. Its versions omit some clonotypes, under half of them owing to an unresolved V gene in the studies checked, with the rest unexplained. V, J and clone size are taken as reported in that table, and D and trimming were inferred from the DNA itself. The sample contains roughly 150,000 clones, 81% of them found a single time. Of the sample, roughly 2% falls within the top ten clones.

The CDR1 and CDR2 encoded by the germline V gene are LGHNA and YSLEER. Reading from cysteine to phenylalanine, the CDR3 counts 19 amino acids. The retained sequence is limited to the CDR3, 57 bases, with the frame set at the first base. V is pruned by 0 bases and J by 3 bases, leaving 14 bases of the junction without a gene match. This clone appeared once. What antigen it recognizes has not been identified. No base quality values were provided; no much bigger clone lies one nucleotide off. Interpreted using the paper, the time point label stands for: 12 months on ibrutinib. For TCR beta library preparation, roughly 2 micrograms of genomic DNA was extracted from cryopreserved PBMCs. Longitudinal blood samples from CLL patients receiving ibrutinib monotherapy were subjected to high-throughput TCR beta sequencing. The patients took part in an open-label, single-center phase 2 trial of ibrutinib monotherapy.

The chain joins TRBV4-3 to TRBJ1-2; TRBD1 matches 9 bases in the middle. The specimen was PBMCs, collected after 12 months of ibrutinib treatment. The source is a human donor with chronic lymphocytic leukemia. DNA sequence: TGCGCCAGCAGCCAAGATTCCGGGACAGGGTCTTCATCTCACTATGGCTACACCTTC. Protein translation: CASSQDSGTGSSSHYGYTF.